The T cell receptor (beta chain) under discussion was sequenced for a study of CD8 T cell repertoires and HIV-1 epitope variants. Study as a whole: T cells were stimulated with Twenty-five Gag and Nef peptides separately. Enriched T cells were co-cultured with equal autologous T cell-negative cells.

TCRdb's table, derived via immunoSEQ multiplex PCR, lists solely in-frame clones and lacks some. The table shows over 6,000 clones, with 60% to 75% occurring only once. With respect to this clone: Its antigen is as yet unknown.

This CDR3 is built from 17 residues. The germline V gene has CDR1 MNHEY and CDR2 SMNVEV (reference sequence). The V and J ends lost 5 bases and 2 bases, in that order; junction bases with no gene match: 9. The sequence was obtained from a male donor with HIV. The specimen was cultured CD8+ T cells derived from PBMCs. The chain has TRBV27 and TRBJ2-3, with 11 bases that match TRBD2. As DNA, the CDR3 is TGTGCCAGCAGTACCCAGGCTAGCGGGAGGCTCACAGATACGCAGTATTTT. It specifies CASSTQASGRLTDTQYF.